This T cell receptor (beta chain) was documented in a study of shared clonotypes between healthy human individuals. Study-level results: Clonotype sharing among donors, it was expected, would be affected by sequencing depth.

The CDR3 is 14 amino acids. CDR1 is MNHEY, CDR2 SVGAGI, per germline. V lost 6 bases to trimming and J lost 7 bases, with 18 bases between them. The data were produced by immunoSEQ multiplex PCR, yet TCRdb's version contains in-frame clones alone and is incomplete. Among some 660,000 clones listed, around 73% were seen once. Donors, without exception, were Caucasian adults residing in Nashville, Tennessee. This clone has a handful of counts. Its antigen is unidentified. The sample comprised memory CD4+ T cells sorted from blood. Subset indicated: CD45RA-negative fraction. The rearrangement joins TRBV6-5 to TRBJ1-2; D might be TRBD1 (5 bases). The source of this sequence is a woman aged 25 to 39 in good health. The CDR3: CASSDGRGAGGYTF. The CDR3 nucleotides read TGTGCCAGCAGCGACGGCCGAGGGGCAGGTGGCTACACCTTC.